These 19 T cell receptor beta chains share one sample of origin, sequenced in a study of blood T cell repertoires in COVID-19. Sequencing used immunoSEQ multiplex PCR; TCRdb keeps in-frame clones, though not all of them. The sample has around 330,000 clones; roughly 90% are singletons. The sample consisted of PBMCs or T cells enriched from blood (not recorded which). These receptor sequences come from a man aged 60 to 75 who had recovered from COVID-19.

The CDR3 loop is CASSPGRSDYNEQFF. CDR3 bases: TGTGCCAGCAGCCCCGGGAGATCCGACTACAATGAGCAGTTCTTC. This chain joins TRBV6-5 and TRBJ2-1; D perhaps matches TRBD2 (6 bases). The CDR3 spans 15 residues. Trimming took 6 bases from V and 3 from J, leaving 15 bases between them. Germline V gene lookup returns CDR1 MNHEY and CDR2 SVGAGI.

The rearrangement joins TRBV2 to TRBJ1-5; D is perhaps TRBD1 (6 bases). CDR3 length: 15 residues. V was cut by 4 bases and J by 6 bases, with 16 bases left in between. CDR1 SNHLY and CDR2 FYNNEI come from the germline V gene. This chain's CDR3 is CASSVAPRGAQPQHF. DNA for the CDR3: TGTGCCAGCAGTGTGGCGCCTCGGGGGGCTCAGCCCCAGCATTTT.

V gene TRBV28 combines with J gene TRBJ1-2; D is unresolved. V was shortened by 6 bases and J by 4 bases, with 21 bases between the two germline ends. The CDR3 totals 16 residues. The germline CDR1 and CDR2 sequences are MDHEN and SYDVKM. The chain's CDR3 is CASRPSPPEGFYGYTF. CDR3 sequence (DNA): TGTGCCAGCAGACCGTCCCCTCCGGAGGGCTTCTATGGCTACACCTTC.

In its sample, this clone was seen once. The chain recombines TRBV12-3 or TRBV12-4 with TRBJ2-1, with TRBD2 identical over 8 bases. The CDR3 has 12 residues. The V gene end was trimmed by 6 bases and the J gene end by 9 bases; junction bases not matched to a gene: 4. This CDR3 is CASRDSGIEQFF. CDR3 DNA: TGTGCCAGCAGGGATAGCGGGATTGAGCAGTTCTTC.

This chain uses TRBV2 with TRBJ2-5; TRBD2 might be the D (6 bases). The V and J ends lost 2 bases and 5 bases respectively, with 12 bases between them. CDR3 length equals 14 residues. The germline CDR1 and CDR2 sequences are SNHLY and FYNNEI. The CDR3 protein is CASSENGGLETQYF. The DNA of the CDR3 is TGTGCCAGCAGTGAAAATGGGGGACTGGAGACCCAGTACTTC.

This clone was detected a few times. The rearrangement uses TRBV5-1 and TRBJ2-3, with TRBD2 identical over 14 bases. CDR3 size: 19 residues. J lost 0 bases, V lost 5 bases, and 11 bases had no gene match. Germline V gene sequence: CDR1 SGHRS, CDR2 YFSETQ. Written as DNA, the CDR3 is TGCGCCAGCAGTATTGGGACTAGCGGGAGACGGCTTAGCACAGATACGCAGTATTTT. Its translation is CASSIGTSGRRLSTDTQYF. Together with reference TRBV5-1 and TRBJ2-3, the CDR3 gives the full variable domain: KAGVTQTPRYLIKTRGQQVTLSCSPISGHRSVSWYQQTPGQGLQFLFEYFSETQRNKGNFPGRFSGRQFSNSRSEMNVSTLELGDSALYLCASSIGTSGRRLSTDTQYFGPGTRLTVL.

The genes are TRBV5-1 and TRBJ2-7, with no clear D. Deletions cut 0 bases from V and 2 bases from J, with 9 bases between. The germline V gene has CDR1 SGHRS and CDR2 YFSETQ. CDR3 size: 14 residues. CDR3 nucleotides: TGCGCCAGCAGCTTGGGCAGAACTACCTACGAGCAGTACTTC. This sequence encodes CASSLGRTTYEQYF.

The genes are TRBV18 and TRBJ1-1; 8 bases are a match to TRBD1. Per germline, CDR1 KGHSH and CDR2 LQKENI. Trimming took 2 bases from V and 2 from J; bases not matched to a gene: 13. CDR3 length: 18 amino acids. CDR3 protein: CASSPRWGGQGDNTEAFF. The CDR3 coding sequence is TGTGCCAGCTCACCAAGGTGGGGCGGACAGGGAGACAACACTGAAGCTTTCTTT.

In nucleotides, the CDR3 is TGCGCCAGCAGCCAGACGGGACTAGCGGGAGCAAATGAGCAGTTCTTC. This translates into CASSQTGLAGANEQFF. This chain joins TRBV4-1 and TRBJ2-1; 14 bases align to TRBD2. The CDR3 has 16 amino acids. Trimming cost V 3 bases and J 7 bases; bases outside gene matches: 5. Looked up from germline, CDR1 is MGHRA and CDR2 is YSYEKL.

This clone was picked up one time. The rearrangement uses TRBV19 and TRBJ1-3, with D possibly TRBD1 on 5 matching bases. V shed 8 bases and J shed 0 bases, with 20 bases lying between them. Germline CDR1 is LNHDA and CDR2 is SQIVND (reference sequence). This CDR3 has 17 residues. The CDR3 loop is CASLRSGTSFSGNTIYF. Here the CDR3 DNA reads TGTGCCAGTTTAAGGAGCGGGACCTCCTTCTCTGGAAACACCATATATTTT.

The count of this clone is one. The chain recombines TRBV7-9 with TRBJ2-3, with 8 bases that match TRBD2. J lost 0 bases, V lost 2 bases, and 4 bases had no gene match. The germline CDR1 and CDR2 sequences are SEHNR and FQNEAQ (reference sequence). The CDR3 has 16 amino acids. DNA of the CDR3: TGTGCCAGCAGCTTACTAGCGGGTTTTAGCACAGATACGCAGTATTTT. Amino acid sequence: CASSLLAGFSTDTQYF.

The V gene is TRBV3-1 (or the pseudogene TRBV3-2), the J gene TRBJ2-1, with TRBD2 identical over 11 bases. CDR3 length: 17 amino acids. The ends lost 2 bases at V and 5 bases at J; junction bases unmatched: 8. Looked up from germline, CDR1 is LGHDT and CDR2 is YNNKEL (reference sequence). The CDR3 sequence is CASSQRLAGGLDNEQFF. CDR3 bases: TGTGCCAGCAGCCAAAGGCTAGCGGGAGGCTTAGACAATGAGCAGTTCTTC.

The V gene is TRBV27, the J gene TRBJ2-1; 8 bases line up with TRBD2. Trimming removed 2 bases from V and 15 bases from J; junction bases left unmatched: 6. This CDR3 has 12 residues. Germline loops: CDR1 MNHEY, CDR2 SMNVEV (reference sequence). CDR3 loop: CASSLGAGEAFF. The CDR3 bases are TGTGCCAGCAGTTTAGGAGCGGGAGAGGCGTTCTTC.

Written as DNA, the CDR3 is TGTGCCAGCAGCTTACGCCGGGAGGCTTACAATGAGCAGTTCTTC. As protein: CASSLRREAYNEQFF. The rearrangement uses TRBV7-3 and TRBJ2-1; 7 bases are a match to TRBD2. The CDR3 sequence is 15 residues long. The V segment lost 2 bases and the J segment 4 bases; nucleotides outside the gene matches: 5. Germline loops: CDR1 SGHTA, CDR2 FQGTGA.

On this clone: At the DNA level, this CDR3 is encoded by other sequences in the same sample as well. This rearrangement joins TRBV27 to TRBJ2-1; no clear D gene. CDR3 length equals 14 residues. Germline V gene data show CDR1 as MNHEY and CDR2 as SMNVEV (reference sequence). The germline V and J ends were trimmed by 0 bases and 3 bases, with 6 bases remaining between them. The CDR3 region has the DNA TGTGCCAGCAGTTTATCTAGATACTACAATGAGCAGTTCTTC. Amino acid sequence: CASSLSRYYNEQFF.

This clone came up once. The genes are TRBV5-1 and TRBJ2-1; D may be TRBD2 (6 bases). CDR3 length: 15 amino acids. The germline V and J ends were trimmed by 2 bases and 0 bases, with 9 bases remaining between them. CDR1 is SGHRS and CDR2 is YFSETQ in the germline V gene. The CDR3 DNA reads TGCGCCAGCAGCTTAAGACTAGGCTCCTACAATGAGCAGTTCTTC. Translated: CASSLRLGSYNEQFF.

The sample holds one count of this clone. V and J are TRBV4-3 and TRBJ2-5, with 13 bases fitting TRBD2. V dropped 4 bases and J dropped 4; count of bases not matched to a gene: 6. The CDR3 sequence is 16 residues long. Germline V CDR1 and CDR2: LGHNA, YSLEER. The CDR3 reads CASSPGLAGERETQYF. In DNA form, the CDR3 reads TGCGCCAGCAGCCCAGGACTAGCGGGAGAGAGAGAGACCCAGTACTTC.

The genes are TRBV7-2 and TRBJ2-7, with D possibly matching TRBD2 (6 bases). Germline CDR1 reads SGHTA; CDR2 reads FQGNSA. This CDR3 region has 15 residues. V was trimmed by 4 bases and J by 2 bases, leaving 15 bases between them. The CDR3 spells CASSWGEGAPYEQYF. In DNA, the CDR3 is TGTGCCAGCAGCTGGGGGGAAGGTGCTCCCTACGAGCAGTACTTC.

The chain uses TRBV30 and TRBJ2-3; 12 bases match TRBD2. The germline gives CDR1 GTSNPN, CDR2 SVGIG (reference sequence). This CDR3 comprises 15 residues. V lost 5 bases to trimming and J lost 0 bases; unmatched junction nucleotides: 3. The DNA of the CDR3 is TGTGCCTGGGCTAGCGGGAGGGGTAGCACAGATACGCAGTATTTT. Its translation: CAWASGRGSTDTQYF.